The 32 T cell receptor beta chains listed next were all sequenced from one sample in a study of technical replicates of blood from several donors. TCRdb's copy holds only in-frame clones and misses some; the assay was immunoSEQ multiplex PCR. The table has roughly 70,000 clones, 90% to 95% seen once. Sample: T cells isolated from PBMCs. The receptors derive from a human donor in good health.

This rearrangement joins TRBV12-5 to TRBJ1-1; no clear D gene. The ends were cut back, 2 bases at V and 4 bases at J, with 17 bases in the middle. CDR1 is LGHNT and CDR2 is FRNRAP in the germline V gene. The CDR3 is 16 residues long. The CDR3 nucleotides are TGTGCTAGTGGTTTGTTGGCTACGGGGATGGGCACTGAAGCTTTCTTT. Translated, it gives CASGLLATGMGTEAFF.

The V call is TRBV27, the J call TRBJ2-7; D not resolved. Germline CDR1 is MNHEY and CDR2 is SMNVEV (reference sequence). V was pared by 0 bases and J by 2 bases, with 5 bases between. There are 13 residues in the CDR3. CDR3 residues: CASSLSSPYEQYF. The CDR3 DNA is TGTGCCAGCAGTTTATCAAGCCCCTACGAGCAGTACTTC.

The chain has TRBV9 and TRBJ2-5, with D possibly being TRBD2 (6 bases). The CDR3 is 15 amino acids. Germline CDR1 is SGDLS and CDR2 is YYNGEE. V was cut by 0 bases and J by 6 bases, with 15 bases left in between. Here the CDR3 DNA reads TGTGCCAGCAGCGTAGGTCTCCGGGGAGGAAAGACCCAGTACTTC. Amino acids: CASSVGLRGGKTQYF. The full variable domain, with the rest looked up from reference TRBV9 and TRBJ2-5, is DSGVTQTPKHLITATGQRVTLRCSPRSGDLSVYWYQQSLDQGLQFLIQYYNGEERAKGNILERFSAQQFPDLHSELNLSSLELGDSALYFCASSVGLRGGKTQYFGPGTRLLVL.

V gene TRBV7-9 combines with J gene TRBJ2-3, with TRBD1 identical over 7 bases. CDR3 length equals 16 residues. CDR1 is SEHNR, CDR2 FQNEAQ, per germline (reference sequence). The trim removed 5 bases at V and 1 base at J, leaving 9 bases unmatched. CDR3: CASSPLQGTGTDTQYF. The CDR3 region has the DNA TGTGCCAGCAGCCCTTTACAGGGGACGGGCACAGATACGCAGTATTTT.

The chain uses TRBV28 and TRBJ1-4; 10 nucleotides line up with TRBD1. The germline gives CDR1 MDHEN, CDR2 SYDVKM. Germline trimming cut 7 bases from V and 7 bases from J; bases unmatched to any gene: 6. The CDR3 covers 14 residues. The CDR3 DNA follows: TGTGCCAGCACCAGGGACAGGGGAGGTGAAAAACTGTTTTTT. Protein sequence: CASTRDRGGEKLFF.

This chain connects TRBV25-1 to TRBJ1-3; D possibly corresponds to TRBD1 (6 bases). This CDR3 has 16 amino acids. Trimming shortened V by 0 bases and J by 5 bases, and 14 bases separated the two germline ends. Germline lookup yields CDR1 MGHDK and CDR2 SYGVNS. CDR3 coding DNA: TGTGCCAGCAGTGAATATAATACAGGGCCCCGAAACACCATATATTTT. Amino acids: CASSEYNTGPRNTIYF.

The rearrangement links TRBV10-1 to TRBJ1-2, with 8 bases lining up with TRBD1. Germline V gene lookup returns CDR1 WNHNN and CDR2 SYGVQD (reference sequence). The CDR3 extends over 16 amino acids. V shed 6 bases, J shed 6 bases, and the junction held 15 bases outside the gene matches. CDR3 sequence (DNA): TGCGCCAGCAGGTCCTGGACCATGACAGGGGTTCATGGCTACACCTTC. Translation gives CASRSWTMTGVHGYTF.

The chain employs TRBV2 and TRBJ1-1; maybe TRBD1 (5 bases). This CDR3 region has 13 residues. The germline V gene encodes CDR1 SNHLY and CDR2 FYNNEI. V shed 6 bases and J shed 2 bases, with 10 bases lying between them. This chain's CDR3 is CASRQTVNTEAFF. The CDR3 DNA is TGTGCCAGCAGGCAGACAGTAAACACTGAAGCTTTCTTT.

The V call is TRBV25-1, the J call TRBJ1-1, with D perhaps TRBD1 (6 bases). CDR3 length: 15 amino acids. Trimming removed 2 bases at V and 11 bases at J, with 21 bases between. Germline assignment: CDR1 MGHDK and CDR2 SYGVNS. DNA for the CDR3: TGTGCCAGCAGTGAAACCCCCCAGGGGCCTAACCGGGCTTTCTTT. It is translated as CASSETPQGPNRAFF.

V gene TRBV9 combines with J gene TRBJ2-5; TRBD1 agrees at 9 bases. The CDR3 is 16 residues long. J was trimmed by 3 bases and V by 2 bases; bases with no gene match: 8. Germline loops: CDR1 SGDLS, CDR2 YYNGEE. In nucleotides, the CDR3 is TGTGCCAGCAGCGTTGGGCCGGGACAGGGTAAAGAGACCCAGTACTTC. As protein: CASSVGPGQGKETQYF.

V is TRBV6-1 and J is TRBJ1-2; TRBD1 matches 7 bases. Losses at the gene ends were 2 bases for V and 2 bases for J; bases not matched to a gene: 8. This CDR3 has 16 residues. From germline, CDR1 is MNHNS and CDR2 SASEGT. For the CDR3, the DNA is TGTGCCAGCAGTGAATTTAAATGGGACAGCAACTATGGCTACACCTTC. Its translation: CASSEFKWDSNYGYTF.

The genes are TRBV13 and TRBJ2-7, with a tentative D call TRBD2 (6 bases). Between the trimmed V and J ends, which lost 2 bases and 4 bases, there was a span of 12 bases. The germline V gene encodes CDR1 PRHDT and CDR2 FYEKMQ (reference sequence). The CDR3 spans 14 residues. CDR3: CASSLRGSRYEQYF. CDR3 nucleotide sequence: TGTGCCAGCAGCTTACGGGGGTCGAGATACGAGCAGTACTTC.

V is TRBV27 and J is TRBJ2-7; 8 bases are a match to TRBD2. CDR1 and CDR2 from the germline V gene are MNHEY and SMNVEV (reference sequence). V lost 5 bases and J lost 4; bases outside the gene matches: 7. The CDR3 has 14 residues. This CDR3 is CASSTSGRPYEQYF. The CDR3 DNA sequence: TGTGCCAGCAGTACTAGCGGAAGACCTTACGAGCAGTACTTC.

The V call is TRBV2, the J call TRBJ2-7; tentative D call: TRBD2 (5 bases). Germline loops: CDR1 SNHLY, CDR2 FYNNEI. V was shortened by 8 bases and J by 3 bases, with 20 bases between the two germline ends. The CDR3 is 15 residues long. CDR3 DNA sequence: TGTGCCAGCGTTCGAACCTTCGGCCGGGACTACGAGCAGTACTTC. Residues: CASVRTFGRDYEQYF.

This sequence joins TRBV5-1 and TRBJ1-5; 7 nucleotides agree with TRBD1. The CDR3 totals 15 residues. Trimming removed 2 bases from V and 0 bases from J; junction bases left unmatched: 2. Germline CDR1 reads SGHRS; CDR2 reads YFSETQ. As DNA, the CDR3 is TGCGCCAGCAGCTTAGGGGGCCCTAGCAATCAGCCCCAGCATTTT. Amino acid sequence: CASSLGGPSNQPQHF. Full variable domain (rest looked up from reference TRBV5-1 and TRBJ1-5): KAGVTQTPRYLIKTRGQQVTLSCSPISGHRSVSWYQQTPGQGLQFLFEYFSETQRNKGNFPGRFSGRQFSNSRSEMNVSTLELGDSALYLCASSLGGPSNQPQHFGDGTRLSIL.

The chain has TRBV5-4 and TRBJ1-4; D uncertain. CDR3 length: 12 amino acids. Germline V lookup: CDR1 SGHNT, CDR2 YYREEE (reference sequence). Trimming cost V 4 bases and J 4 bases, with 5 bases left between them. This chain's CDR3 is CASSTDNEKLFF. In DNA form, the CDR3 reads TGTGCCAGCAGCACAGATAATGAAAAACTGTTTTTT.

V is TRBV30 and J is TRBJ1-3; TRBD1 might be the D (5 bases). This CDR3 has 15 amino acids. Trimming removed 0 bases at V and 1 base at J, with 10 bases between. The germline CDR1 and CDR2 sequences are GTSNPN and SVGIG (reference sequence). This CDR3 reads CAWSVPRVSGNTIYF. The CDR3 bases are TGTGCCTGGAGTGTCCCCAGGGTTTCTGGAAACACCATATATTTT.

This chain links TRBV29-1 with TRBJ2-5; D might be TRBD1 (5 bases). This CDR3 has 11 residues. CDR1 is SQVTM and CDR2 is ANQGSEA in the germline V gene. Trimming took 4 bases from V and 6 from J, leaving 9 bases between them. CDR3 sequence (DNA): TGCAGCGTTGTTCAGGGTCAGACCCAGTACTTC. Amino acid sequence: CSVVQGQTQYF.

V and J are TRBV29-1 and TRBJ1-1; D not resolved. The CDR3 runs to 11 residues. CDR1 and CDR2 from the germline V gene are SQVTM and ANQGSEA. Trimming took 4 bases from V and 1 from J, leaving 4 bases between them. The CDR3 sequence: CSVGQNTEAFF. Written as DNA, the CDR3 is TGCAGCGTTGGGCAGAACACTGAAGCTTTCTTT.

The V call is TRBV5-4, the J call TRBJ2-1; 7 nucleotides agree with TRBD2. V was pared by 0 bases and J by 5 bases, with 8 bases of the junction left unmatched. The length of the CDR3 is 16 residues. Germline V CDR1 and CDR2: SGHNT, YYREEE (reference sequence). The CDR3 here is CASSLDGGSTNNEQFF. In DNA, the CDR3 is TGTGCCAGCAGCTTGGACGGCGGGAGTACCAACAATGAGCAGTTCTTC.

The chain joins TRBV9 to TRBJ2-1; 8 bases line up with TRBD1. CDR3 length: 13 residues. The V and J ends lost 4 bases and 6 bases, in that order; junction bases with no gene match: 3. Germline V CDR1 and CDR2: SGDLS, YYNGEE. CDR3 sequence (DNA): TGTGCCAGCAGCTTCGGACAGGGCAATGAGCAGTTCTTC. It specifies CASSFGQGNEQFF.

This chain joins TRBV2 and TRBJ2-1; 7 nucleotides align to TRBD1. CDR3 length: 15 residues. Losses at the gene ends were 11 bases for V and 4 bases for J; bases not matched to a gene: 14. Germline V gene data show CDR1 as SNHLY and CDR2 as FYNNEI. The CDR3 nucleotides are TGTGCCGGCCATTGGGACAGCCTATCGTACAATGAGCAGTTCTTC. Protein product: CAGHWDSLSYNEQFF.

J is TRBJ1-2 and V is TRBV28; no firm D call. Deletions cut 5 bases from V and 0 bases from J, with 7 bases between. The CDR3 runs 13 residues. Germline CDR1 and CDR2: MDHEN and SYDVKM. The CDR3 here is CASSRHTNYGYTF. Written as DNA, the CDR3 is TGTGCCAGCAGTAGACACACTAACTATGGCTACACCTTC.

V usage is TRBV5-1 and J usage is TRBJ1-2; tentative D call: TRBD1 (5 bases). The CDR3 length is 13 residues. Trimming cost V 4 bases and J 3 bases, with 10 bases left between them. CDR1 and CDR2 (germline): SGHRS, YFSETQ. CDR3 nucleotides: TGCGCCAGCAGCCCCCGGGGGTACTATGGCTACACCTTC. Translation: CASSPRGYYGYTF.

The chain is built from TRBV7-6 and TRBJ1-1; D may be TRBD1 (5 bases). The ends were cut back, 1 base at V and 4 bases at J, with 16 bases in the middle. The CDR3 is 16 amino acids. Germline CDR1 reads SGHVS; CDR2 reads FNYEAQ. CDR3 amino acids: CASSLGARQRGTEAFF. CDR3 bases: TGTGCCAGCAGCTTAGGGGCGAGACAGCGGGGCACTGAAGCTTTCTTT.

The J gene is TRBJ2-7, the V gene TRBV7-8; D is uncertain. The CDR3 length is 13 residues. Trimming removed 8 bases at V and 0 bases at J, with 11 bases between. Germline V gene sequence: CDR1 SGHVS, CDR2 FQNEAQ. The CDR3 nucleotides are TGTGCCAGCGCTCCCGGCGGCTCCTACGAGCAGTACTTC. Translating gives CASAPGGSYEQYF.

This clone was counted once. The rearrangement joins TRBV7-2 to TRBJ1-1; D perhaps matches TRBD1 (5 bases). In germline, CDR1 is SGHTA, CDR2 FQGNSA. The CDR3 length is 14 residues. V was shortened by 2 bases and J by 3 bases, with 10 bases between the two germline ends. The CDR3 loop reads CASSLHQGYTEAFF. CDR3 DNA sequence: TGTGCCAGCAGCTTACATCAGGGATACACTGAAGCTTTCTTT.

The chain recombines TRBV29-1 with TRBJ1-4; unclear D gene. CDR1 and CDR2 from the germline V gene are SQVTM and ANQGSEA. V lost 4 bases and J lost 4, with 10 bases in between. The length of the CDR3 is 13 residues. The DNA for the CDR3 is TGCAGCGTTGTTATCACAGTTAATGAAAAACTGTTTTTT. Amino acids: CSVVITVNEKLFF. The entire variable domain, with the rest obtained from reference TRBV29-1 and TRBJ1-4, is as follows: SAVISQKPSRDICQRGTSLTIQCQVDSQVTMMFWYRQQPGQSLTLIATANQGSEATYESGFVIDKFPISRPNLTFSTLTVSNMSPEDSSIYLCSVVITVNEKLFFGSGTQLSVL.

The V call is TRBV27, the J call TRBJ1-2, with 9 bases lining up with TRBD1. The CDR3 covers 14 residues. Germline V gene lookup returns CDR1 MNHEY and CDR2 SMNVEV (reference sequence). Trimming removed 3 bases from V and 7 bases from J; junction bases left unmatched: 6. The CDR3, as DNA: TGTGCCAGCAGTTTCTTCCGGGACAGGGCTGGCTACACCTTC. The encoded protein is CASSFFRDRAGYTF.

This chain links TRBV4-1 with TRBJ1-2; no clear D gene. The CDR3 extends over 15 amino acids. V shed 3 bases and J shed 3 bases, with 14 bases lying between them. CDR1 is MGHRA, CDR2 YSYEKL, per germline. In DNA, the CDR3 is TGCGCCAGCAGCCACGAAAAACGACGGGACTATGGCTACACCTTC. It codes for CASSHEKRRDYGYTF.

The chain uses TRBV6-4 and TRBJ2-2, with 8 bases aligning to TRBD1. Germline lookup yields CDR1 MRHNA and CDR2 SNTAGT. V shed 3 bases, J shed 7 bases, and the junction held 4 bases outside the gene matches. This CDR3 contains 14 residues. As DNA, the CDR3 is TGTGCCAGCAGTGAACGACAGGGGTTCGGGGAGCTGTTTTTT. Protein product: CASSERQGFGELFF.

CDR3 nucleotide sequence: TGTGCCATCAGTGAGGTACTGATGAGCAATCAGCCCCAGCATTTT. Translating it yields CAISEVLMSNQPQHF. The V and J genes are TRBV10-3 and TRBJ1-5; D not resolved. This CDR3 comprises 15 residues. Trimming cost V 2 bases and J 1 base, with 9 bases left between them. Per the germline V gene, CDR1 is ENHRY and CDR2 is SYGVKD.